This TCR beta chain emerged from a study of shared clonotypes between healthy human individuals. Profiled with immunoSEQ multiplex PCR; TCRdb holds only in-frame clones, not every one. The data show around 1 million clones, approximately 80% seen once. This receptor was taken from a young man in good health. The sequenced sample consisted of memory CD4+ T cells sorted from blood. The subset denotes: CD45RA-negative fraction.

The CDR3 region is CASKQSYEQYF. The CDR3, as DNA: TGTGCCAGCAAGCAGTCCTACGAGCAGTACTTC. The chain recombines TRBV6-6 with TRBJ2-7; D is unresolved. Trimming removed 7 bases from V and 1 base from J, with 5 bases in between. The CDR3 is 11 amino acids. Per germline, CDR1 MNHNY and CDR2 SVGAGI (reference sequence).